This T cell receptor (beta chain) was observed in a study of shared clonotypes between healthy human individuals (dated by TCRdb to the early 2020s). Broadly, across the study: The cohort comprised a couple of women and a few men aged 18 to 49 years. For each donor, CD4 naive and CD4 memory were each given three plates, CD8 naive was given two plates, and CD8 memory was given one plate. To estimate repertoire size and how much clonotypes are shared between individuals, the study performed deep sequencing of blood TCR repertoires from 4 to 6 healthy adults. To increase sequencing depth and limit assay-specific biases, different laboratories used diverse techniques to prepare libraries and sequence TCR repertoires. Per donor, leukapheresis produced somewhere between about 0.94 and 9.5 billion PBMCs.

TCR CDR3 regions were amplified from genomic DNA by multiplex PCR using the deep immunoSEQ assay. For each cell subset, the extracted genomic DNA was distributed evenly across all wells of several immunoSEQ 96-well plates, and each plate served as one replicate. Each replicate PCR for sorted subsets received approximately 220 ng genomic DNA, equal to roughly 30,000 T cell genomes. The purified libraries were quantified using a Qubit 3.0 fluorometer, sized with a Bioanalyzer 2100, and then quantified again using the KAPA Library Quantification kit. A separate single-read 150-cycle Illumina NextSeq 550 flow cell was used to sequence each immunoSEQ 96-well plate. Per the source publication's procedure: The immunoSEQ output contained only junctional sequences without quality scores, so filtering could not match that applied to full-length reads. Sequences were annotated with PyIR, a Python wrapper for IgBLAST v1.9, using IMGT germline references to assign V/J genes and CDR3. Reads with weak V/J assignments (E-value above 1e-6), missing CDR3, stop codons, out-of-frame junctions, or ambiguous translated residues were removed. V3J clonotypes were defined by identical inferred V gene, J gene, and CDR3 amino acid sequence. Percentage overlap between repertoires was calculated by dividing the number of shared unique clonotypes by the size of the smaller repertoire. Three approaches were used to assess repertoire richness: RTK rarefaction, the Chao1 estimator, and Recon v2.1 estimates of unobserved clonotypes. For all TCRbeta clonotypes obtained by the gDNA method from a few donors, generation probabilities were computed with OLGA. The immuneACCESS repertoire file appears here via TCRdb, limited to in-frame rearrangements. These files lack a portion of the clones; in checked studies, under half of the deficit traces to unresolved V genes, and the cause of the others is not known. V and J calls and clone size come straight from that table; D and trimming were deduced from the DNA. Present in this sample are roughly 550,000 clones, roughly 95% of which were seen just once. The biggest ten clones account for 0.11% of the sample.

What the research found in general, with its limitations: Compared with non-shared clonotypes, the clonotypes found in all four sorted-subset donors had higher generation probabilities. Sampling was limited to blood, and TCR repertoires in tissue likely differ from TCR repertoires in blood. Based on pairwise subsampling, the degree of clonotype sharing among donors was expected to be affected by sequencing depth. The small number of donors limited the genetic and exposure-history diversity represented. Sharing across a handful of donors was observed for around 4.8% of naive CD4, less than 4% of naive CD8, roughly 2.3% of memory CD4, and roughly 0.4% of memory CD8 clonotypes. Larger estimated clonotype richness was generally found for naive subsets than for memory subsets. Incomplete sequencing was indicated by rarefaction of sorted-subset datasets, despite the large sequencing depth.

For the CD8 naive samples, CD45RO-negative cells were positively selected for CCR7, yielding a CD45RA+CCR7+ population from which TemRA cells were excluded. Healthy HIV-negative adults with no recently reported acute infections or vaccinations were included as donors. All donors were Caucasian adults living in Nashville, Tennessee, USA. Blood was collected by leukapheresis, and PBMCs were isolated by Ficoll-Histopaque density gradient centrifugation and then cryopreserved in liquid nitrogen vapor phase. Purity and quantity of every magnetically sorted T cell population were checked by analytical flow cytometry. Each sorted fraction had its genomic DNA isolated and then quantified by UV absorbance on a Nanodrop 2000c. Turning to this clone: Its antigen remains undetermined. Base qualities are not recorded, but no much larger clone differs from it by a single base.

Sequencing was performed on naive CD8+ T cells sorted from blood. The cell subset or site label of this sample denotes: CD45RA+CCR7+. This receptor was identified in a woman in her thirties in good health.

At the DNA level, the sequence is TGTGCCAGCAGGCTACGGGTGACAATGAACACCGGGGAGCTGTTTTTT. Its protein is CASRLRVTMNTGELFF. The chain joins TRBV27 to TRBJ2-2; the D gene identity is not certain. CDR1 is given as MNHEY and CDR2 as SMNVEV, both from the germline V gene (reference sequence). V is cut by 6 bases and J by 1 base, and the space between the germline ends is 15 bases. Counted from cysteine to phenylalanine, this CDR3 has 16 amino acids. The DNA shown is the 48-base CDR3, in frame from base 1.